This is a list of T cell receptor beta chains from one sample in a study of shared clonotypes between healthy human individuals. Sequencing was performed with immunoSEQ multiplex PCR; in TCRdb, only in-frame clones are kept and a portion is missing. In the table there are about 2.1 million clones, around 93% of which are singletons. The source material was naive CD8+ T cells from PBMCs. These receptors all stem from a young man in good health. Some clones in this sample may be carry-over from other donors' samples. The CDR3 runs from the conserved cysteine through the conserved F or W. The D gene is left open where the match is weak. A clone size is listed for some rows: how often the clone was seen (once, few, many), or a class if it is expanded.

abundance: NA; j_gene: TRBJ2-7; v_gene: TRBV4-3; d_gene: NA; CDR3aa: CASSHTRPSYEQYF; CDR3nt: TGCGCCAGCAGCCATACACGACCTTCCTACGAGCAGTACTTC
abundance: NA; j_gene: TRBJ2-2; v_gene: TRBV6-5; d_gene: NA; CDR3aa: CASSYEQIPNTGELFF; CDR3nt: TGTGCCAGCAGTTACGAACAGATTCCGAACACCGGGGAGCTGTTTTTT
abundance: NA; j_gene: TRBJ1-2; v_gene: TRBV7-8; d_gene: TRBD1; CDR3aa: CASSLPRQGAKDGYTF; CDR3nt: TGTGCCAGCAGCTTACCGCGACAGGGGGCTAAGGATGGCTACACCTTC
abundance: NA; j_gene: TRBJ2-1; v_gene: TRBV4-3; d_gene: NA; CDR3aa: CASSQANDQYNEQFF; CDR3nt: TGCGCCAGCAGCCAAGCCAACGACCAATACAATGAGCAGTTCTTC
abundance: NA; j_gene: TRBJ2-7; v_gene: TRBV20-1; d_gene: NA; CDR3aa: CSARLQGEQYF; CDR3nt: TGCAGTGCTAGGCTCCAGGGGGAGCAGTACTTC
abundance: NA; j_gene: TRBJ2-5; v_gene: TRBV7-9; d_gene: NA; CDR3aa: CASSLPRDLQETQYF; CDR3nt: TGTGCCAGCAGCCTCCCGCGGGACCTACAAGAGACCCAGTACTTC
abundance: NA; j_gene: TRBJ2-1; v_gene: TRBV19; d_gene: NA; CDR3aa: CASSIGFPPGTNEQFF; CDR3nt: TGTGCCAGTAGTATCGGATTCCCCCCGGGGACCAATGAGCAGTTCTTC
abundance: NA; j_gene: TRBJ1-1; v_gene: TRBV27; d_gene: NA; CDR3aa: CASSLSSQEVNTEAFF; CDR3nt: TGTGCCAGCAGTTTATCGAGCCAGGAGGTGAACACTGAAGCTTTCTTT
abundance: NA; j_gene: TRBJ1-1; v_gene: TRBV29-1; d_gene: NA; CDR3aa: CSGSGTPDTEAFF; CDR3nt: TGCAGCGGGTCCGGGACTCCGGACACTGAAGCTTTCTTT
abundance: NA; j_gene: TRBJ1-2; v_gene: TRBV13; d_gene: NA; CDR3aa: CASSARGEDYGYTF; CDR3nt: TGTGCCAGCAGCGCTCGGGGGGAGGACTATGGCTACACCTTC
abundance: NA; j_gene: TRBJ1-3; v_gene: TRBV19; d_gene: NA; CDR3aa: CASSLSRDTIYF; CDR3nt: TGTGCCAGTAGTCTCTCGCGGGACACCATATATTTT
abundance: NA; j_gene: TRBJ2-1; v_gene: TRBV5-6; d_gene: TRBD1; CDR3aa: CASSQQWTGPAIGNEQFF; CDR3nt: TGTGCCAGCAGCCAACAATGGACAGGGCCAGCCATAGGCAATGAGCAGTTCTTC
abundance: NA; j_gene: TRBJ1-1; v_gene: TRBV29-1; d_gene: TRBD1; CDR3aa: CSDIGQGGEAFF; CDR3nt: TGCAGCGATATAGGACAGGGGGGTGAAGCTTTCTTT
abundance: NA; j_gene: TRBJ2-1; v_gene: TRBV9; d_gene: TRBD2; CDR3aa: CASSPSGGRNEQFF; CDR3nt: TGTGCCAGCAGCCCCTCCGGGGGGAGGAATGAGCAGTTCTTC
abundance: few; j_gene: TRBJ1-1; v_gene: TRBV28; d_gene: TRBD1; CDR3aa: CASSPRTGSEAFF; CDR3nt: TGTGCCAGCAGCCCCAGGACAGGTAGTGAAGCTTTCTTT
abundance: NA; j_gene: TRBJ2-2; v_gene: TRBV11-2; d_gene: TRBD2; CDR3aa: CASSLTSGRSAVGELFF; CDR3nt: TGTGCCAGCAGCTTAACTAGCGGGAGGTCCGCCGTCGGGGAGCTGTTTTTT
abundance: NA; j_gene: TRBJ1-5; v_gene: TRBV12-5; d_gene: NA; CDR3aa: CASGLSRWNQPQHF; CDR3nt: TGTGCTAGTGGTCTCTCAAGGTGGAATCAGCCCCAGCATTTT
abundance: few; j_gene: TRBJ1-1; v_gene: TRBV27; d_gene: NA; CDR3aa: CASSTGMNTEAFF; CDR3nt: TGTGCCAGCAGTACCGGTATGAACACTGAAGCTTTCTTT
abundance: NA; j_gene: TRBJ2-7; v_gene: TRBV5-1; d_gene: TRBD1; CDR3aa: CASSPGTGGLGGLSYEQYF; CDR3nt: TGCGCCAGCAGCCCAGGGACAGGGGGCTTAGGAGGGCTATCCTACGAGCAGTACTTC
abundance: NA; j_gene: TRBJ2-3; v_gene: TRBV29-1; d_gene: NA; CDR3aa: CSVEFIGGVRFSTDTQYF; CDR3nt: TGCAGCGTTGAATTTATCGGGGGAGTGCGGTTTAGCACAGATACGCAGTATTTT
abundance: NA; j_gene: TRBJ1-2; v_gene: TRBV14; d_gene: TRBD1; CDR3aa: CASSQGLTDREGTF; CDR3nt: TGTGCCAGCAGCCAGGGCCTCACGGACAGGGAAGGCACCTTC
abundance: NA; j_gene: TRBJ2-3; v_gene: TRBV28; d_gene: NA; CDR3aa: CASSGTSGGDTQYF; CDR3nt: TGTGCCAGCAGCGGGACCTCTGGGGGAGATACGCAGTATTTT
abundance: NA; j_gene: TRBJ1-2; v_gene: TRBV6-5; d_gene: NA; CDR3aa: CASSFQANYGYTF; CDR3nt: TGTGCCAGCAGTTTTCAGGCTAACTATGGCTACACCTTC
abundance: NA; j_gene: TRBJ2-1; v_gene: TRBV2; d_gene: TRBD1; CDR3aa: CASEQGTGNYNEQFF; CDR3nt: TGTGCCAGCGAGCAAGGGACAGGGAACTACAATGAGCAGTTCTTC
abundance: NA; j_gene: TRBJ2-7; v_gene: TRBV27; d_gene: TRBD2; CDR3aa: CASSTRSGTSGSLYEQYF; CDR3nt: TGTGCCAGCAGTACACGATCCGGGACTAGCGGGAGTTTATACGAGCAGTACTTC
abundance: NA; j_gene: TRBJ2-4; v_gene: TRBV4-1; d_gene: NA; CDR3aa: CASSQDLRGNIQYF; CDR3nt: TGCGCCAGCAGCCAAGATTTGCGGGGAAACATTCAGTACTTC
abundance: NA; j_gene: TRBJ2-5; v_gene: TRBV28; d_gene: TRBD2; CDR3aa: CASSPQGLAVLEETQYF; CDR3nt: TGTGCCAGCAGTCCCCAGGGACTAGCGGTTCTAGAAGAGACCCAGTACTTC
abundance: NA; j_gene: TRBJ1-2; v_gene: TRBV6-6; d_gene: TRBD1; CDR3aa: CASSYPWTGDHYGYTF; CDR3nt: TGTGCCAGCAGTTACCCCTGGACAGGCGACCACTATGGCTACACCTTC